This TCR beta chain was sequenced for a study of shared clonotypes between healthy human individuals. Study-level results: Clonotypes shared by all four donors outscored non-shared clonotypes in generation probability. Few donors restricted represented genetic and exposure-history diversity.

A deep-level run was used for the assay. Generated by immunoSEQ multiplex PCR, the TCRdb table keeps only in-frame clones and is missing some. The repertoire holds some 740,000 clones, with roughly 92% as singletons. Germline-derived CDR1 and CDR2 are MNHEY and SVGAGI. This CDR3 has 14 amino acids. The V and J ends lost 3 bases and 7 bases respectively, with 12 bases between them. On this clone: Its antigen is currently unknown.

Naive CD8 isolation took CD45RO-negative cells positively selected for CCR7 and excluded terminally differentiated effector memory CD45RA+ cells. The origin of this receptor is a man under 40 in good health. The V call is TRBV6-5, the J call TRBJ1-4, with TRBD1 as a possible D gene (6 bases). The material sequenced was naive CD8+ T cells sorted from blood. The CDR3 is CASSYGQGIEKLFF. The CDR3 DNA follows: TGTGCCAGCAGTTATGGGCAGGGGATTGAAAAACTGTTTTTT.